Many counts were recorded for the clone carrying this T cell receptor beta chain. Its antigen is unknown. The CDR3 spans 13 residues. Germline CDR1 SGHTA, CDR2 FQGNSA. The ends lost 5 bases at V and 10 bases at J; junction bases unmatched: 8. The data derive from a study of blood T cells in healthy people across ages. Findings and limits, study-wide: Naive T cell percentage and TCR beta diversity correlated strongly.

A J-beta primer mix and a sample-barcoded 5' primer were used in a second PCR of roughly 7 to 12 cycles. TCRdb itself ran the 5' RACE reads through MiXCR, one entry per CDR3 protein. This table has just over 800,000 distinct CDR3 sequences, 62% appearing once. The study isolated at least 6.5 million PBMCs from each sample. Sequences were obtained from blood. The chain links TRBV7-2 to TRBJ2-1; 7 bases map to TRBD2. The sequence came from a young man in good health. The DNA for the CDR3 is TGTGCCAGCAGCCAGGAGACTAGCAGAGAGCAGTTCTTC. Translated: CASSQETSREQFF.